The rows below give T cell receptor beta chains drawn from one sample of a study of post-analysis software for immune sequencing data. TCRdb itself ran the PCR reads through MiXCR, one entry per CDR3 protein. The table has hundreds of thousands of distinct CDR3 sequences, less than 35% seen once. Specimen: blood. The source of these receptors is a girl aged 10-17 years with multiple sclerosis. CDR3s leave out the opening cysteine and the closing phenylalanine or tryptophan.

>TRBJ2-1|TRBV29-1|12
SFWTSGSINEQF
>TRBJ2-3|TRBV12-5|15
ASGLVLGTPSTDTQY
>TRBJ1-2|TRBV3-1|13
ASSQGGEGPYGYT
>TRBJ1-2|TRBV29-1|10
SVYSQGYGYT
>TRBJ2-3|TRBV3-1|16
ASSQGPGLAGGTDTQY
>TRBJ2-3|TRBV29-1|10
SVGLAGDTQY
>TRBJ2-7|TRBV4-3|13
ASSLAQGLLYEQY
>TRBJ2-7|TRBV20-1|9
SPSGSYEQY
>TRBJ2-3|TRBV13|14
ASSPYRGRLTDTQY
>TRBJ1-5|TRBV2|12
ASRDGASNQPQH
>TRBJ2-1|TRBV20-1|12
SARGGGRDNEQF
>TRBJ2-5|TRBV2|12
ASSERTIQETQY
>TRBJ2-1|TRBV20-1|12
SARRAGEVAEQF
>TRBJ1-5|TRBV2|10
ASDREGQPQH
>TRBJ1-1|TRBV7-2|12
ASSLWGLNTEAF
>TRBJ2-1|TRBV5-1|13
ASSLSWGRNNEQF
>TRBJ2-2|TRBV3-1|12
ASRNTRNTGELF
>TRBJ2-1|TRBV10-3|13
AISELDRPYNEQF
>TRBJ1-2|TRBV3-1|13
ASSHGLWGERGYT
>TRBJ1-2|TRBV6-5|12
ASSRDRDKNGYT
>TRBJ2-3|TRBV28|11
ASKLARTDTQY
>TRBJ2-5|TRBV28|11
ASSPLDWETQY
>TRBJ2-5|TRBV19|14
ASRWTSGNPQETQY
>TRBJ1-5|TRBV20-1|13
SARDPRQANLPQH
>TRBJ2-1|TRBV3-1|12
ASSSLSGGNEQF
>TRBJ2-5|TRBV20-1|10
SAREWGETQY
>TRBJ2-4|TRBV20-1|12
SARLAGGKNIQY
>TRBJ1-5|TRBV5-1|12
ASSLAVGRQPQH
>TRBJ2-2|TRBV6-5|16
ASSSALGVRTNTGELF
>TRBJ2-1|TRBV7-7|13
ASSLAGGGRNEQF
>TRBJ2-5|TRBV7-2|14
ASSFWASGKQETQY
>TRBJ2-3|TRBV9|12
ASSQTTSTDTQY
>TRBJ2-5|TRBV20-1|8
SASRGKQY
>TRBJ2-3|TRBV20-1|14
SARVAGASLTDTQY
>TRBJ2-1|TRBV27|15
ASRKPGTASSYNEQF
>TRBJ1-2|TRBV3-1|13
ASSQSQFSIRGYT
>TRBJ1-2|TRBV29-1|14
SVEPTQDRVGYGYT
>TRBJ2-7|TRBV15|12
ATSRERLAHEQY
>TRBJ2-7|TRBV20-1|13
SARDLADLSYEQY
>TRBJ2-7|TRBV7-8|12
ASSLVALDYEQY
>TRBJ1-5|TRBV5-1|13
ASSLVGDLNQPQH
>TRBJ2-1|TRBV7-2|13
ASSLDVGSYNEQF
>TRBJ2-3|TRBV7-9|13
ASSLQAGGKHTQY
>TRBJ1-5|TRBV3-1|13
ASSQRTGNGQPQH
>TRBJ2-3|TRBV29-1|10
SVEKQTDTQY
>TRBJ2-2|TRBV12-3/TRBV12-4|13
ASSSTGQNTGELF
>TRBJ2-3|TRBV28|13
ASSLTGGETDTQY
>TRBJ2-7|TRBV6-5|13
ASSYTGGRSYGQY
>TRBJ2-1|TRBV7-9|11
ASTSRGVNEQF
>TRBJ1-2|TRBV4-3|14
ASSQESMASYYGYT
>TRBJ1-3|TRBV20-1|11
SARDGSGNTIY
>TRBJ1-5|TRBV15|13
ATSPTRGGNQPQH
>TRBJ2-5|TRBV3-1|13
ASSQDVQGKETQY
>TRBJ2-1|TRBV27|12
ASSFVAGGREQF
>-|TRBV6-6|14
ASSYSLRGDYNEQY